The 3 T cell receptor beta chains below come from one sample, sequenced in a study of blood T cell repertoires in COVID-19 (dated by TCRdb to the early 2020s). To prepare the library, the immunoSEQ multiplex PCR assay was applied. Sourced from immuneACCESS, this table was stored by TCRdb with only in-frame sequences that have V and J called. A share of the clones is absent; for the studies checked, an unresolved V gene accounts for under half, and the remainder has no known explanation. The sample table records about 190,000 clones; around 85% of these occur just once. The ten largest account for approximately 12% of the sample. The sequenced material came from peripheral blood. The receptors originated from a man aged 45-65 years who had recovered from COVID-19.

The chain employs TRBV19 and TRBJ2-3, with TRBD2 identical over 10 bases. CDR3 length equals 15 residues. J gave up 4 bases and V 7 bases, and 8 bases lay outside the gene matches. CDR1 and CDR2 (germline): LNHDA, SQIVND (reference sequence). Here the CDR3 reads CASTLAGANADTQYF. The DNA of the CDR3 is TGTGCCAGTACCCTAGCGGGAGCTAACGCAGATACGCAGTATTTT.

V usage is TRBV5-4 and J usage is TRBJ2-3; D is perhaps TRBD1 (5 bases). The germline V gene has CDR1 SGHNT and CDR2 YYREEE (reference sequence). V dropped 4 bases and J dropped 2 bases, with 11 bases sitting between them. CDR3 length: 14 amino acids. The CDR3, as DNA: TGTGCCAGCAGCGGACAAGTAGTCACAGATACGCAGTATTTT. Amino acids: CASSGQVVTDTQYF.

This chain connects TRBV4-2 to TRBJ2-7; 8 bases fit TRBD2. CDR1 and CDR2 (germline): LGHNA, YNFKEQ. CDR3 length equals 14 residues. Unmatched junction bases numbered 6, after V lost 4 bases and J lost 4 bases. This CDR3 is CASSPKRESYEQYF. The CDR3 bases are TGTGCCAGCAGCCCGAAGCGGGAGTCTTACGAGCAGTACTTC.